A single sample is the source of the 5 T cell receptor beta chains below, sequenced in a study of OX40 agonist ivuxolimab in advanced cancers. Sequencing used immunoSEQ multiplex PCR; TCRdb keeps in-frame clones, though not all of them. The data show 55,000 to 65,000 clones, with under 95% seen just once and around 0.42% held by the top ten. The material sequenced was CD4+ or CD8+ T cells sorted from blood, taken in a trial of the OX40 agonist ivuxolimab. The receptors originated from an adult with an advanced solid tumor such as melanoma, head and neck, liver or kidney cancer.

This clone was counted once. The rearrangement links TRBV5-5 to TRBJ2-1, with D possibly being TRBD2 (5 bases). CDR1 is SGHKS and CDR2 is YYEKEE in the germline V gene (reference sequence). Between the trimmed V and J ends, which lost 0 bases and 9 bases, there was a span of 13 bases. This CDR3 spans 14 amino acids. The CDR3 protein is CASSLVRGLGEQFF. The CDR3 DNA sequence: TGTGCCAGCAGCTTGGTACGAGGGCTAGGTGAGCAGTTCTTC.

A few counts support this clone. The chain employs TRBV11-2 and TRBJ2-7; TRBD2 is a possible D gene (5 bases). V was clipped by 7 bases and J by 0 bases, with 16 bases between them. Looked up from germline, CDR1 is SGHAT and CDR2 is FQNNGV. The CDR3 consists of 15 residues. The CDR3 DNA follows: TGTGCCAGCATGACGATGAGAGGGAGCTCCTACGAGCAGTACTTC. This gives the protein CASMTMRGSSYEQYF.

The chain is built from TRBV5-6 and TRBJ1-2, with 10 bases identical to TRBD1. The V segment lost 0 bases and the J segment 8 bases; nucleotides outside the gene matches: 4. The CDR3 runs to 14 residues. CDR1 and CDR2 from the germline V gene are SGHDT and YYEEEE. CDR3 sequence (DNA): TGTGCCAGCAGCTTGGATGGGACAGGGGACGGCTACACCTTC. This sequence encodes CASSLDGTGDGYTF.

The gene calls are TRBV6-1 and TRBJ2-1; 7 bases fit TRBD1. The CDR3 extends over 14 amino acids. After removal of 5 bases from V and 4 bases from J, the junction contained 5 bases not matched to a gene. The germline CDR1 and CDR2 sequences are MNHNS and SASEGT. For the CDR3, the DNA is TGTGCCAGCAGTACAGGACAGGAGTACAATGAGCAGTTCTTC. Translation gives CASSTGQEYNEQFF.

V is TRBV6-5 and J is TRBJ1-2, with TRBD1 matching 8 bases. V trimming: 6 bases; J trimming: 4 bases; junction bases outside the gene matches: 7. The CDR3 is made up of 14 amino acids. Germline loops: CDR1 MNHEY, CDR2 SVGAGI. The DNA of the CDR3 is TGTGCCAGCAGCGCACAGGGGGAGGGCTATGGCTACACCTTC. Its protein is CASSAQGEGYGYTF.